A single sample is the source of the 2 T cell receptor beta chains below, sequenced in a study of cytomegalovirus exposure and HLA in healthy donors. The PCR contained 60 Vbeta and 13 Jbeta primers. Profiling relied on immunoSEQ multiplex PCR, and the TCRdb table lists in-frame clones only, not all of them. The sample includes approximately 110,000 clones, nearly 80% of them seen just once. The sequencing input was PBMCs. All receptors come from a man aged 30 to 39 in good health and CMV-seronegative.

This chain connects TRBV19 to TRBJ1-1, with 7 positions matching TRBD1. This CDR3 contains 15 residues. Germline assignment: CDR1 LNHDA and CDR2 SQIVND (reference sequence). V shed 1 base and J 4 bases; nucleotides not matched to a gene: 6. Here the CDR3 DNA reads TGTGCCAGTAGTATAGGCCAGGGGGGTGTCACTGAAGCTTTCTTT. Translated: CASSIGQGGVTEAFF.

V gene TRBV6-5 combines with J gene TRBJ1-4, with a tentative D call TRBD1 (5 bases). Germline values: CDR1 MNHEY, CDR2 SVGAGI. Trimming shortened V by 3 bases and J by 0 bases, and 11 bases separated the two germline ends. CDR3 length: 16 amino acids. This CDR3 is CASSYGGTATNEKLFF. CDR3 DNA sequence: TGTGCCAGCAGTTATGGGGGGACTGCAACTAATGAAAAACTGTTTTTT.